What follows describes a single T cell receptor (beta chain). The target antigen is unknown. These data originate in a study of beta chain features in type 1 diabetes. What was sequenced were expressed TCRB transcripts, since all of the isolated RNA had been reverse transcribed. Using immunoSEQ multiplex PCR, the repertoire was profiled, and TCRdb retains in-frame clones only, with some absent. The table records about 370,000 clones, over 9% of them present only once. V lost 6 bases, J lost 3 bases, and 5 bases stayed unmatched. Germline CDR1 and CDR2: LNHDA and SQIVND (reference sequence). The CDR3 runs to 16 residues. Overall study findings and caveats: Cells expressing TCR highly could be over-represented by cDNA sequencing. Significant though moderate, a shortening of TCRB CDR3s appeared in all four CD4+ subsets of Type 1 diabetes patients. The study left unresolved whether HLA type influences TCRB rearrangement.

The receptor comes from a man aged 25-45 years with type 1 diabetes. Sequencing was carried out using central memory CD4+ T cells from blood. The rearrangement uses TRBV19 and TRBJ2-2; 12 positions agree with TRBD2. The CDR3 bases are TGTGCCAGTAGGACTAGCGGGAGAGGGTACACCGGGGAGCTGTTTTTT. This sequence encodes CASRTSGRGYTGELFF.